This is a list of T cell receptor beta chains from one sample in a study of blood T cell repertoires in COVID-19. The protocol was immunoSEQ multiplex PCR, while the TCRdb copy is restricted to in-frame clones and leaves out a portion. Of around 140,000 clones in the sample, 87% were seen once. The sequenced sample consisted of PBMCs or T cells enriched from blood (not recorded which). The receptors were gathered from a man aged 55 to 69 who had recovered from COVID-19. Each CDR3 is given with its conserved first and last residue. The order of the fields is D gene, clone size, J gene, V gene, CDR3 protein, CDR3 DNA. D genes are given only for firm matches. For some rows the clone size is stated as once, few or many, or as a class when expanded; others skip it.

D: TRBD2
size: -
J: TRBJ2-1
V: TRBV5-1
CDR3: CASSLVGSRLAGGYEQFF
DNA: TGCGCCAGCAGCTTGGTCGGAAGTCGACTAGCGGGGGGGTATGAGCAGTTCTTC

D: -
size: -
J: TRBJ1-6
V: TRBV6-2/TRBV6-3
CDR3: CASSYEAPNSPLHF
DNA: TGTGCCAGCAGTTACGAGGCCCCCAATTCACCCCTCCACTTT

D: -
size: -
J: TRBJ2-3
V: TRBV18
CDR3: CASSPYTDTQYF
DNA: TGTGCCAGCTCACCGTACACAGATACGCAGTATTTT

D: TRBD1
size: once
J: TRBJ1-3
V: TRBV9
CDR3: CASSARQGPGNTIYF
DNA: TGTGCCAGCAGCGCAAGACAGGGTCCTGGAAACACCATATATTTT

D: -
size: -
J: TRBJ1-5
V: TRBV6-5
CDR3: CASRPDRWSNQPQHF
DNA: TGTGCCAGCCGTCCCGACAGGTGGAGCAATCAGCCCCAGCATTTT

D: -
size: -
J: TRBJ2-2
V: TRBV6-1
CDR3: CASSEVFDSTGELFF
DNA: TGTGCCAGCAGTGAGGTCTTCGACAGCACCGGGGAGCTGTTTTTT

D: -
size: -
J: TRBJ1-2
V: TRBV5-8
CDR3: CASSLLGGHYGYTF
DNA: TGTGCCAGCAGCCTGTTAGGGGGACACTATGGCTACACCTTC

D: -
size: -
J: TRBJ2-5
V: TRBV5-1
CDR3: CASSPRDQETQYF
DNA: TGCGCCAGCAGCCCTCGGGACCAAGAGACCCAGTACTTC

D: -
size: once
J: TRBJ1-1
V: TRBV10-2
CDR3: CASRTGSRNTEAFF
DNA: TGCGCCAGCAGGACAGGATCTAGAAACACTGAAGCTTTCTTT

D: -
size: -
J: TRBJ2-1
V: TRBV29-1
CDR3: CSVARGSYNEQFF
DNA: TGCAGCGTCGCTAGGGGGTCCTACAATGAGCAGTTCTTC

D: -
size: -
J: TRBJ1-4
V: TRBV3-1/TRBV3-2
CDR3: CASSQTGARGEKLFF
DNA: TGTGCCAGCAGCCAGACAGGCGCTAGGGGTGAAAAACTGTTTTTT

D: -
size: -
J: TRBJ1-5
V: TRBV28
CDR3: CAAVPAGGRDFQPQHF
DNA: TGTGCCGCAGTCCCTGCGGGGGGGAGAGATTTTCAGCCCCAGCATTTT

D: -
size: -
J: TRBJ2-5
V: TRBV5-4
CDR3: CASSFTGHQETQYF
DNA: TGTGCCAGCAGCTTCACAGGCCACCAAGAGACCCAGTACTTC

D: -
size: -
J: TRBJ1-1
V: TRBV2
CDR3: CARAQGRVTEAFF
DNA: TGTGCCAGAGCCCAGGGCAGGGTGACTGAAGCTTTCTTT